One and the same sample provided the 23 T cell receptor beta chains below, sequenced in a study of blood T cells in healthy people across ages. A second PCR of about 6 to 12 cycles used a sample-barcoded 5' primer and a J-beta primer mix. TCRdb reanalysed the 5' RACE reads using MiXCR and keeps one entry per CDR3 protein. The sample shows approximately 800,000 distinct CDR3 sequences, roughly 25% of them seen only once. Another study also made use of these data, one on T cells of mothers and their children.

The specimen sequenced was blood. The receptors were gathered from a boy younger than 18 in good health.

This clonotype was seen a handful of times. The rearrangement links TRBV21-1 to TRBJ2-7. TRBV21-1 is a documented pseudogene. The CDR3 spans 15 residues. CDR3 loop: CASSKGAEPCYEQYF. CDR3 bases: TGTGCCAGCAGCAAAGGCGCGGAGCCTTGCTACGAGCAGTACTTC.

The rearrangement uses TRBV25-1 and TRBJ2-7, with 9 nucleotides matching TRBD2. Per germline, CDR1 MGHDK and CDR2 SYGVNS. V shed 1 base, J shed 4 bases, and the junction held 11 bases outside the gene matches. This CDR3 has 17 residues. The CDR3 nucleotides read TGTGCCAGCAGTGAATTTTTCCCCACTAGCGGGCGGTACGAGCAGTACTTC. The encoded protein is CASSEFFPTSGRYEQYF.

The gene calls are TRBV13 and TRBJ2-7; 10 bases are shared with TRBD2. Germline loops: CDR1 PRHDT, CDR2 FYEKMQ (reference sequence). The length of the CDR3 is 16 residues. V trimming: 5 bases; J trimming: 1 base; junction bases outside the gene matches: 8. The chain's CDR3 is CASSQGLARASYEQYF. The CDR3 bases are TGTGCCAGCAGCCAGGGACTAGCGCGCGCTTCCTACGAGCAGTACTTC. The full variable domain, rest sourced from reference TRBV13 and TRBJ2-7, is AAGVIQSPRHLIKEKRETATLKCYPIPRHDTVYWYQQGPGQDPQFLISFYEKMQSDKGSIPDRFSAQQFSDYHSELNMSSLELGDSALYFCASSQGLARASYEQYFGPGTRLTVT.

This clonotype was counted a few times. This chain uses TRBV24-1 with TRBJ2-1, with 8 nucleotides matching TRBD1. V dropped 1 base and J dropped 9; count of bases not matched to a gene: 4. The CDR3 has 14 amino acids. CDR1 is KGHDR, CDR2 SFDVKD, per germline. CDR3 in amino acids: CATSDFWTGTEQFF. The DNA for the CDR3 is TGTGCCACCAGTGATTTTTGGACAGGGACTGAGCAGTTCTTC.

This clonotype has only a few counts. V usage is TRBV4-2 and J usage is TRBJ2-4, with no clear D. Trimming took 0 bases from V and 10 from J, leaving 16 bases between them. The CDR3 sequence is 15 residues long. The germline V gene has CDR1 LGHNA and CDR2 YNFKEQ. Written as DNA, the CDR3 is TGTGCCAGCAGCCAAGAAAGGTTCGGCAGAAGGATTCAGTACTTC. As protein: CASSQERFGRRIQYF.

This clonotype appeared a few times. The chain has TRBV5-1 and TRBJ2-3; tentatively, D is TRBD2 (6 bases). The CDR3 totals 14 residues. The germline gives CDR1 SGHRS, CDR2 YFSETQ. V lost 1 base to trimming and J lost 2 bases, with 8 bases between them. The CDR3 protein is CASSLRDFTDTQYF. As DNA, the CDR3 is TGCGCCAGCAGCTTGAGGGACTTCACAGATACGCAGTATTTT.

The chain is built from TRBV29-1 and TRBJ1-3; D uncertain. Germline CDR1 reads SQVTM; CDR2 reads ANQGSEA. V lost 7 bases and J 0 bases, leaving 10 bases between the germline ends. This CDR3 has 13 amino acids. The CDR3 DNA reads as TGCAGCGGGTCGGTAGACTCTGGAAACACCATATATTTT. Amino acid sequence: CSGSVDSGNTIYF.

This clonotype has a handful of counts. The chain recombines TRBV4-3 with TRBJ1-4; D gene ambiguous. This CDR3 contains 16 residues. Germline CDR1 and CDR2: LGHNA and YSLEER. V lost 3 bases to trimming and J lost 0 bases, with 11 bases between them. CDR3 sequence reads: CASSQLSWATNEKLFF. The CDR3, as DNA: TGCGCCAGCAGCCAGTTATCGTGGGCAACTAATGAAAAACTGTTTTTT.

This clonotype was picked up a small number of times. This rearrangement joins TRBV12-5 to TRBJ2-5; 7 bases are a match to TRBD1. The J call may be wrong; the DNA end is better matched by TRBJ2-1. The CDR3 has 15 amino acids. Germline V gene data show CDR1 as LGHNT and CDR2 as FRNRAP. The CDR3 nucleotides are TGTGCTAGTGGTTTGATAAATGACAGGGACAATGAGCAGTTCTTC. This sequence encodes CASGLINDRDNEQFF.

This chain uses TRBV5-1 with TRBJ1-1; no reliable D call. This CDR3 is built from 15 residues. Between the trimmed V and J ends, which lost 1 base and 3 bases, there was a span of 13 bases. Looked up from germline, CDR1 is SGHRS and CDR2 is YFSETQ. DNA of the CDR3: TGCGCCAGCAGCTTGAATGGATTTATGTACACTGAAGCTTTCTTT. The encoded protein is CASSLNGFMYTEAFF.

About this clonotype: The junction departs from germline at one end; a sequencing error may be responsible. V gene TRBV7-2 combines with J gene TRBJ2-5; TRBD2 matches at 7 bases. CDR1 is SGHTA and CDR2 is FQGNSA in the germline V gene. The CDR3 consists of 14 residues. CDR3 nucleotide sequence: TGTGCCAGCAGTTTAGCGGGCCCTTGGGAGACCCAGTACTTC. As protein: CASSLAGPWETQYF.

A single count supports this clonotype. The chain joins TRBV5-1 to TRBJ1-2; D gene uncertain. CDR3 length: 14 residues. V lost 5 bases to trimming and J lost 4 bases, with 15 bases between them. Per germline, CDR1 SGHRS and CDR2 YFSETQ. CDR3 DNA sequence: TGCGCCAGCAGTCGGGAAACTGGGTTCTATGGCTACACCTTC. It codes for CASSRETGFYGYTF.

The chain employs TRBV6-2 or TRBV6-3 and TRBJ2-5; 7 bases match TRBD1. The DNA matches TRBJ2-7 better at its end, which makes the J call doubtful. The CDR3 runs to 17 residues. CDR1 MNHEY and CDR2 SVGEGT come from the germline V gene. CDR3 in DNA: TGTGCCAGCAGTTTAAGAGGTGGTGGACAGGAGTCCTACGAGCAGTACTTC. Translated: CASSLRGGGQESYEQYF.

The sample holds one count of this clonotype. This chain uses TRBV15 with TRBJ2-2; D is undetermined. The CDR3 extends over 13 amino acids. Trimming pared 0 bases from V and 6 bases from J, leaving 5 bases between. The germline gives CDR1 LNHNV, CDR2 YYDKDF (reference sequence). The CDR3, as DNA: TGTGCCACCAGCAGAGATAGGGCCGGGGAGCTGTTTTTT. It encodes CATSRDRAGELFF.

This clonotype was seen only a few times. V is TRBV2 and J is TRBJ2-3; tentatively, D is TRBD2 (5 bases). The V and J ends lost 7 bases and 0 bases respectively, with 14 bases between them. CDR3 size: 15 residues. Germline values: CDR1 SNHLY, CDR2 FYNNEI. CDR3 in amino acids: CASTNGLDSTDTQYF. As DNA, the CDR3 is TGTGCCAGCACCAACGGACTCGATAGCACAGATACGCAGTATTTT.

J is TRBJ1-2 and V is TRBV29-1; 8 nucleotides agree with TRBD1. Trimming at V came to 0 bases and at J to 6 bases, leaving 3 bases not matched to a gene. This CDR3 is built from 13 residues. CDR1 and CDR2 from the germline V gene are SQVTM and ANQGSEA. The CDR3 sequence: CSVEDPTGDGYTF. In nucleotides, the CDR3 is TGCAGCGTTGAAGATCCGACAGGGGATGGCTACACCTTC.

This clonotype showed up just a few times. The genes are TRBV7-8 and TRBJ2-7; perhaps D is TRBD1 or TRBD2 (5 bases each). Germline values: CDR1 SGHVS, CDR2 FQNEAQ. Trimming removed 3 bases at V and 3 bases at J, with 12 bases between. The CDR3 extends over 14 amino acids. This chain's CDR3 is CASSFGTQGYEQYF. CDR3 in DNA: TGTGCCAGCAGCTTTGGGACGCAAGGCTACGAGCAGTACTTC.

This chain joins TRBV7-6 and TRBJ2-7; TRBD2 aligns across 13 bases. CDR3 length: 14 amino acids. The V gene's germline CDR1 is SGHVS and CDR2 FNYEAQ. The ends lost 8 bases at V and 3 bases at J; junction bases unmatched: 4. The CDR3 is CASSGLAGDYEQYF. CDR3 in DNA: TGTGCCAGCTCCGGACTAGCGGGGGACTACGAGCAGTACTTC.

The V and J genes are TRBV4-3 and TRBJ2-3; 11 nucleotides line up with TRBD1. This CDR3 comprises 13 residues. The germline CDR1 and CDR2 sequences are LGHNA and YSLEER. V was clipped by 6 bases and J by 5 bases; unmatched bases: 1. CDR3 sequence: CASRDRGQDTQYF. In nucleotides, the CDR3 is TGCGCCAGCAGGGACAGGGGGCAAGATACGCAGTATTTT.

This chain uses TRBV29-1 with TRBJ1-4; 7 nucleotides agree with TRBD1. From germline, CDR1 is SQVTM and CDR2 ANQGSEA. V lost 3 bases, J lost 5 bases, and 3 bases stayed unmatched. The CDR3 loop spans 13 amino acids. The CDR3 loop is CSVDAQGNEKLFF. The DNA for the CDR3 is TGCAGCGTTGACGCACAGGGGAATGAAAAACTGTTTTTT.

This chain links TRBV29-1 with TRBJ2-5; D may be TRBD2 (5 bases). The V end lost 3 bases, the J end lost 5 bases, and 19 bases lay between the germline ends. This CDR3 region has 15 residues. Germline V gene lookup returns CDR1 SQVTM and CDR2 ANQGSEA. The CDR3 coding sequence is TGCAGCGTTGATGGGGAAACGGGGTCGTTGGAGACCCAGTACTTC. It specifies CSVDGETGSLETQYF.

This clonotype was seen a few times. V and J are TRBV6-1 and TRBJ2-1; 9 bases align to TRBD2. Germline CDR1 is MNHNS and CDR2 is SASEGT. This CDR3 has 19 residues. After removal of 6 bases from V and 0 bases from J, the junction contained 15 bases not matched to a gene. CDR3 bases: TGTGCCAGCAGCGTCTTGCCTAGCGGGGAAATAAGCTCCTACAATGAGCAGTTCTTC. As protein: CASSVLPSGEISSYNEQFF.

The chain employs TRBV6-2 or TRBV6-3 and TRBJ2-1; no clear D. The CDR3 totals 15 residues. Trimming removed 0 bases at V and 8 bases at J, with 14 bases between. In germline, CDR1 is MNHEY, CDR2 SVGEGT. The CDR3: CASSYSSRAVDEQFF. Written as DNA, the CDR3 is TGTGCCAGCAGTTACTCGAGTCGGGCGGTGGATGAGCAGTTCTTC.